The source of this T cell receptor beta chain is a study of regulatory T cells in long-lasting Graves disease. The CDR3 covers 16 residues. The germline CDR1 and CDR2 sequences are SGHRS and YFSETQ. The time point was: persistent/refractory GD, antithyroid drugs over 5 years with positive TRAb. Making the TCR library involved RNA that had been extracted from PBMCs. Regarding the study as a whole: Persistent disease exhibited a predilection for TRBV28, TRBJ1-2 and TRBJ2-5. Lower TCR diversity was seen in persistent Graves' patients than in newly diagnosed ones.

Combining iRepertoire HTBI primers with Arm-PCR of CDR3 regions, the authors built TCR beta libraries. TCRdb called the multiplex PCR reads again in MiXCR, with one record for every CDR3 protein. The repertoire holds about 660,000 distinct CDR3 sequences, with around 30% as singletons. Concerning this clonotype itself: Antigen specificity is unknown. The junction does not match germline at one end; this may be a read error.

The chain has TRBV5-1 and TRBJ2-2; D may be TRBD1 or TRBD2 (5 bases each). The TCR originated in a female donor with Graves disease. This sample comprised peripheral blood mononuclear cells (PBMCs), obtained when the disease was refractory, from a patient treated with antithyroid drugs. The CDR3 sequence: CASSLGDLLAIGELFF. The CDR3 bases are TGCGCCAGCAGTTTGGGGGACCTTCTGGCGATCGGGGAGCTGTTTTTT.